This T cell receptor beta chain was found in a study of shared clonotypes between healthy human individuals. The study, taken as a whole, reports: The study found about 5% of naive CD4 clonotypes shared across a handful of donors. It was anticipated that sequencing depth would influence how many clonotypes donors shared.

CDR1 is SGHTA, CDR2 FQGNSA, per germline. V lost 5 bases to trimming and J lost 6 bases; unmatched junction nucleotides: 5. The CDR3 spans 13 residues. Libraries were prepared by immunoSEQ multiplex PCR; TCRdb keeps only in-frame clonotypes and omits some of them. The top ten hold over 0.12% of the sample, which has millions of clones, approximately 94% seen once. Concerning this clone: The antigen is not known.

V is TRBV7-2 and J is TRBJ2-7, with 9 bases matching TRBD1. The TCR originated in a man between 18 and 35 years old in good health. Sequenced input: naive CD4+ T cells sorted from blood. Specified subset: CD45RA+ positively selected. The CDR3 region is CASSTRDRVEQYF. DNA for the CDR3: TGTGCCAGCAGCACCCGGGACAGGGTCGAGCAGTACTTC.